One and the same sample provided the 32 T cell receptor beta chains below, sequenced in a study of CD8+ T cells in alopecia areata. The treatment here: oral pan-JAK inhibitor, 5-10 mg twice daily. cDNA serving as the sequencing template came from extracted, reverse transcribed RNA. The table came from immunoSEQ multiplex PCR; TCRdb's copy has only in-frame clones and leaves some out. Among roughly 110,000 clones listed, 65% to 85% were seen once. Sequences were derived from CD8+ T cells sorted from blood, sampled at week 24, from a patient treated with tofacitinib. All receptors come from a human donor with alopecia areata.

The V and J genes are TRBV7-9 and TRBJ2-7; D is unclear. The V gene lost 5 bases and the J gene lost 4 bases, with 6 bases spanning the gap. Looked up from germline, CDR1 is SEHNR and CDR2 is FQNEAQ (reference sequence). The CDR3 spans 11 residues. The CDR3 reads CASSALYEQYF. In DNA form, the CDR3 reads TGTGCCAGCAGCGCGTTGTACGAGCAGTACTTC.

The CDR3 reads CASSHLRPEAFF. The CDR3, as DNA: TGTGCCAGCAGCCATCTGCGTCCTGAAGCTTTCTTT. The genes are TRBV7-9 and TRBJ1-1, with no clear D. This CDR3 is built from 12 residues. Between the trimmed V and J ends, which lost 5 bases and 6 bases, there was a span of 10 bases. Germline values: CDR1 SEHNR, CDR2 FQNEAQ (reference sequence).

V usage is TRBV4-3 and J usage is TRBJ1-4; 7 bases fit TRBD1. This CDR3 contains 17 residues. Germline V gene sequence: CDR1 LGHNA, CDR2 YSLEER. V was pared by 0 bases and J by 3 bases, with 7 bases of the junction left unmatched. The chain's CDR3 is CASSQEARGTANEKLFF. The CDR3 coding sequence is TGCGCCAGCAGCCAAGAGGCCCGCGGGACAGCTAATGAAAAACTGTTTTTT.

The chain links TRBV7-2 to TRBJ2-5; D remains ambiguous. The V gene lost 1 base and the J gene lost 0 bases, with 6 bases spanning the gap. Per the germline V gene, CDR1 is SGHTA and CDR2 is FQGNSA. The CDR3 is made up of 14 amino acids. CDR3 nucleotide sequence: TGTGCCAGCAGCTTAGTAAGTTACCAAGAGACCCAGTACTTC. It codes for CASSLVSYQETQYF.

This chain joins TRBV4-3 and TRBJ2-7; 8 bases agree with TRBD1. Trimming took 4 bases from V and 0 from J; bases not matched to a gene: 5. Germline-derived CDR1 and CDR2 are LGHNA and YSLEER. The CDR3 is 15 residues long. The CDR3 reads CASSPGQGPSYEQYF. Written as DNA, the CDR3 is TGCGCCAGCAGCCCCGGACAGGGACCCTCCTACGAGCAGTACTTC.

The chain employs TRBV7-2 and TRBJ2-5, with D possibly being TRBD1 (6 bases). The CDR3 sequence is 15 residues long. The V and J ends lost 5 bases and 2 bases respectively, with 15 bases between them. The germline V gene encodes CDR1 SGHTA and CDR2 FQGNSA. The CDR3, as DNA: TGTGCCAGCAGCCCTCAACTAGGGGGACAAGAGACCCAGTACTTC. It encodes CASSPQLGGQETQYF.

The chain recombines TRBV27 with TRBJ2-1; D uncertain. The V gene's germline CDR1 is MNHEY and CDR2 SMNVEV (reference sequence). This CDR3 comprises 16 residues. Between the trimmed V and J ends, which lost 0 bases and 5 bases, there was a span of 14 bases. CDR3 DNA: TGTGCCAGCAGTTTATCGATCCCCGCGTACAACAATGAGCAGTTCTTC. Translation gives CASSLSIPAYNNEQFF.

The chain couples TRBV11-2 to TRBJ2-7, with TRBD1 as a possible D gene (6 bases). CDR1 is SGHAT and CDR2 is FQNNGV in the germline V gene. CDR3 length: 17 amino acids. V dropped 0 bases and J dropped 5 bases, with 20 bases sitting between them. Here the CDR3 reads CASSLEGWRTVNHEQYF. CDR3 DNA: TGTGCCAGCAGCTTAGAGGGCTGGAGGACAGTCAACCACGAGCAGTACTTC. The variable domain in full, completed from reference TRBV11-2 and TRBJ2-7, reads EAGVAQSPRYKIIEKRQSVAFWCNPISGHATLYWYQQILGQGPKLLIQFQNNGVVDDSQLPKDRFSAERLKGVDSTLKIQPAKLEDSAVYLCASSLEGWRTVNHEQYFGPGTRLTVT.

This chain's CDR3 is CASSRSSGQGDIQYF. CDR3 sequence (DNA): TGTGCCAGCTCACGAAGCTCGGGACAGGGTGACATTCAGTACTTC. The genes are TRBV18 and TRBJ2-4; 9 bases are shared with TRBD1. The V gene's germline CDR1 is KGHSH and CDR2 LQKENI. This CDR3 is built from 15 residues. V dropped 4 bases and J dropped 8; count of bases not matched to a gene: 9.

The genes are TRBV6-6 and TRBJ1-1; D gene ambiguous. Germline CDR1 is MNHNY and CDR2 is SVGAGI (reference sequence). The CDR3 runs to 13 residues. V was trimmed by 5 bases and J by 1 base, leaving 8 bases between them. CDR3 coding DNA: TGTGCCAGCAGTAGTAACAAGAACACTGAAGCTTTCTTT. This gives the protein CASSSNKNTEAFF.

A few counts support this clone. The chain employs TRBV27 and TRBJ2-1; unclear D gene. From germline, CDR1 is MNHEY and CDR2 SMNVEV (reference sequence). This CDR3 is 15 amino acids long. Trimming took 5 bases from V and 2 from J, leaving 13 bases between them. This chain's CDR3 is CASSLSATAYNEQFF. Written as DNA, the CDR3 is TGTGCCAGCAGTCTTAGTGCTACTGCCTACAATGAGCAGTTCTTC.

CDR3 DNA: TGTGCCATCAGTGAGCAGGCTGGGAGGGACATTCAGTACTTC. It translates to CAISEQAGRDIQYF. The chain combines TRBV10-3 with TRBJ2-4; the match to TRBD2 covers 7 bases. The CDR3 spans 14 residues. Trimming took 2 bases from V and 8 from J; bases not matched to a gene: 6. Germline V CDR1 and CDR2: ENHRY, SYGVKD.

The chain couples TRBV27 to TRBJ2-1; D may be TRBD1 or TRBD2 (5 bases each). CDR3 length equals 17 residues. V gave up 4 bases and J gave up 1 base, with 17 bases separating them. In germline, CDR1 is MNHEY, CDR2 SMNVEV (reference sequence). The CDR3 nucleotides read TGTGCCAGCAGTTCCGGAGAGGGGTGGCGTTCCTACAATGAGCAGTTCTTC. It codes for CASSSGEGWRSYNEQFF.

The chain is built from TRBV7-6 and TRBJ2-1, with a weak D call TRBD2 (6 bases). Germline loops: CDR1 SGHVS, CDR2 FNYEAQ. This CDR3 is built from 15 residues. Trimming took 5 bases from V and 0 from J, leaving 11 bases between them. In DNA form, the CDR3 reads TGTGCCAGCAGCCAGGGACTCAGCTCCTACAATGAGCAGTTCTTC. Translation gives CASSQGLSSYNEQFF.

The chain links TRBV7-8 to TRBJ2-3, with 9 bases fitting TRBD2. This CDR3 spans 14 amino acids. Germline trimming cut 8 bases from V and 5 bases from J; bases unmatched to any gene: 8. Per germline, CDR1 SGHVS and CDR2 FQNEAQ. The CDR3 loop reads CASGLAGPGDTQYF. The CDR3 bases are TGTGCCAGCGGGCTAGCGGGGCCAGGAGATACGCAGTATTTT. Variable domain in full (rest from reference TRBV7-8 and TRBJ2-3): GAGVSQSPRYKVAKRGQDVALRCDPISGHVSLFWYQQALGQGPEFLTYFQNEAQLDKSGLPSDRFFAERPEGSVSTLKIQRTQQEDSAVYLCASGLAGPGDTQYFGPGTRLTVL.

The rearrangement joins TRBV4-1 to TRBJ2-1; 8 bases are a match to TRBD2. CDR1 and CDR2 from the germline V gene are MGHRA and YSYEKL. The CDR3 covers 15 residues. With V trimmed by 4 bases and J by 4 bases, 6 bases remained unmatched. The DNA of the CDR3 is TGCGCCAGCAGCCCCGGGGGGGGGTCATACAATGAGCAGTTCTTC. Translated: CASSPGGGSYNEQFF.

The V and J genes are TRBV7-9 and TRBJ2-7; 10 bases are a match to TRBD2. CDR1 SEHNR and CDR2 FQNEAQ come from the germline V gene (reference sequence). The CDR3 runs to 15 residues. V lost 1 base to trimming and J lost 5 bases; unmatched junction nucleotides: 5. CDR3 sequence reads: CASSLVGLAENEQYF. In DNA, the CDR3 is TGTGCCAGCAGCTTAGTCGGACTAGCGGAAAACGAGCAGTACTTC.

The chain is built from TRBV4-3 and TRBJ2-1; TRBD1 agrees at 11 bases. The CDR3 totals 15 residues. The germline V gene has CDR1 LGHNA and CDR2 YSLEER. V shed 1 base, J shed 7 bases, and the junction held 3 bases outside the gene matches. The CDR3 sequence: CASSQGTGGENEQFF. The CDR3 coding sequence is TGCGCCAGCAGCCAAGGGACAGGGGGCGAGAATGAGCAGTTCTTC.

The genes are TRBV27 and TRBJ1-1, with a weak D call TRBD1 (5 bases). Trimming shortened V by 4 bases and J by 0 bases, and 6 bases separated the two germline ends. Germline V gives CDR1 MNHEY, CDR2 SMNVEV (reference sequence). This CDR3 is built from 13 residues. Written as DNA, the CDR3 is TGTGCCAGCAGTTGGGGGGTGAACACTGAAGCTTTCTTT. It yields the protein CASSWGVNTEAFF.

The V call is TRBV7-9, the J call TRBJ2-1; the D is unclear. This CDR3 has 13 amino acids. V lost 4 bases to trimming and J lost 3 bases, with 7 bases between them. Looked up from germline, CDR1 is SEHNR and CDR2 is FQNEAQ (reference sequence). In DNA form, the CDR3 reads TGTGCCAGCAGCTCCCCGTACTACAATGAGCAGTTCTTC. Translation: CASSSPYYNEQFF.

This sequence joins TRBV7-9 and TRBJ2-3; the D is unclear. Trimming took off 4 bases at V and 10 bases at J, with 12 bases between the two ends. The germline V gene has CDR1 SEHNR and CDR2 FQNEAQ (reference sequence). The CDR3 length is 12 residues. CDR3 region: CASSSFPPPQYF. CDR3 bases: TGTGCCAGCAGCTCCTTCCCCCCCCCGCAGTATTTT. The variable domain in full, completed from reference TRBV7-9 and TRBJ2-3, reads DTGVSQNPRHKITKRGQNVTFRCDPISEHNRLYWYRQTLGQGPEFLTYFQNEAQLEKSRLLSDRFSAERPKGSFSTLEIQRTEQGDSAMYLCASSSFPPPQYFGPGTRLTVL.

The chain couples TRBV30 to TRBJ2-5; 9 bases are a match to TRBD2. The CDR3 sequence is 17 residues long. J lost 5 bases, V lost 4 bases, and 17 bases had no gene match. Germline CDR1 GTSNPN, CDR2 SVGIG (reference sequence). This CDR3 reads CAWIHRTAGGPQETQYF. CDR3 in DNA: TGTGCCTGGATCCACCGTACGGCGGGGGGGCCGCAGGAGACCCAGTACTTC.

This chain links TRBV30 with TRBJ2-7, with TRBD1 as a possible D gene (5 bases). Germline lookup yields CDR1 GTSNPN and CDR2 SVGIG (reference sequence). This CDR3 region has 13 residues. V was clipped by 0 bases and J by 2 bases, with 8 bases between them. CDR3 in amino acids: CAWSVQDPYEQYF. The CDR3 DNA reads as TGTGCCTGGAGTGTACAGGACCCCTACGAGCAGTACTTC. The full variable domain, rest sourced from reference TRBV30 and TRBJ2-7, is SQTIHQWPATLVQPVGSPLSLECTVEGTSNPNLYWYRQAAGRGLQLLFYSVGIGQISSEVPQNLSASRPQDRQFILSSKKLLLSDSGFYLCAWSVQDPYEQYFGPGTRLTVT.

CDR3 in amino acids: CASSTEEDGGYKEKLFF. CDR3 in DNA: TGTGCCAGCAGCACAGAAGAGGACGGGGGTTACAAGGAAAAACTGTTTTTT. The chain combines TRBV7-9 with TRBJ1-4, with a tentative D call TRBD1 (5 bases). The CDR3 is made up of 17 amino acids. V shed 5 bases and J shed 8 bases, with 24 bases lying between them. CDR1 and CDR2 (germline): SEHNR, FQNEAQ (reference sequence).

The V and J genes are TRBV9 and TRBJ2-7; tentative D call: TRBD2 (6 bases). Trimming removed 5 bases from V and 7 bases from J, with 19 bases in between. Germline CDR1 reads SGDLS; CDR2 reads YYNGEE. This CDR3 spans 14 amino acids. DNA of the CDR3: TGTGCCAGCAGTCCAGCTCTAGCGTGGCAGGAGCAGTACTTC. It translates to CASSPALAWQEQYF.

The chain uses TRBV7-9 and TRBJ2-7; 7 nucleotides agree with TRBD1. The CDR3 spans 14 residues. V was pared by 3 bases and J by 2 bases, with 4 bases of the junction left unmatched. Germline V gene lookup returns CDR1 SEHNR and CDR2 FQNEAQ (reference sequence). The CDR3 is CASSFRGFTYEQYF. The CDR3 nucleotides read TGTGCCAGCAGCTTCAGGGGGTTCACCTACGAGCAGTACTTC.

Of note for this clone: Within the sample, other DNA sequences also encode this same CDR3. The V call is TRBV19, the J call TRBJ2-2, with D unclear. The germline CDR1 and CDR2 sequences are LNHDA and SQIVND (reference sequence). This CDR3 is built from 13 residues. Trimming left V 5 bases short and J 5 bases short, with 9 bases between. The CDR3 sequence is CASSPRVTGELFF. Here the CDR3 DNA reads TGTGCCAGTAGTCCTCGGGTAACCGGGGAGCTGTTTTTT.

The CDR3 nucleotides read TGTGCCAGCAGCTCCCAACCGGGACTACCCTACAATGAGCAGTTCTTC. Its translation is CASSSQPGLPYNEQFF. The chain joins TRBV7-9 to TRBJ2-1; 7 bases match TRBD2. Germline V gene sequence: CDR1 SEHNR, CDR2 FQNEAQ (reference sequence). Trimming took 4 bases from V and 2 from J; bases not matched to a gene: 8. The CDR3 runs 16 residues.

The chain links TRBV15 to TRBJ1-5; D is perhaps TRBD1 (6 bases). Per germline, CDR1 LNHNV and CDR2 YYDKDF (reference sequence). V dropped 5 bases and J dropped 6 bases, with 17 bases sitting between them. This CDR3 spans 15 amino acids. The CDR3 protein is CATSPLGGPGQPQHF. The CDR3 coding sequence is TGTGCCACCAGCCCTCTTGGGGGGCCCGGTCAGCCCCAGCATTTT.

V usage is TRBV6-5 and J usage is TRBJ2-1; D is perhaps TRBD2 (6 bases). V was shortened by 7 bases and J by 8 bases, with 12 bases between the two germline ends. CDR3 length: 12 amino acids. CDR1 is MNHEY and CDR2 is SVGAGI in the germline V gene. The CDR3 sequence: CASTGATDEQFF. The CDR3 bases are TGTGCCAGCACGGGAGCGACCGATGAGCAGTTCTTC.

This chain joins TRBV15 and TRBJ2-2, with D perhaps TRBD1 or TRBD2 (5 bases each). Trimming cost V 5 bases and J 1 base, with 8 bases left between them. Germline V gives CDR1 LNHNV, CDR2 YYDKDF (reference sequence). The CDR3 is 14 residues long. The CDR3: CATSEGRNTGELFF. The CDR3 DNA reads as TGTGCCACCAGCGAGGGGAGGAACACCGGGGAGCTGTTTTTT.

The chain couples TRBV4-3 to TRBJ1-6; 9 bases fit TRBD1. Looked up from germline, CDR1 is LGHNA and CDR2 is YSLEER. V was pared by 4 bases and J by 10 bases, with 11 bases of the junction left unmatched. This CDR3 spans 16 amino acids. CDR3 in amino acids: CASSRERQGVSSPLHF. Written as DNA, the CDR3 is TGCGCCAGCAGCCGAGAAAGACAGGGGGTAAGCTCACCCCTCCACTTT.